This T cell receptor beta chain was observed in a study of regulatory T cells in long-lasting Graves disease. The time point denotes: newly diagnosed GD, antithyroid drugs for less than 3 months. Making the TCR library involved RNA that had been extracted from PBMCs. This clonotype was seen repeatedly, ten times or more. The germline CDR1 and CDR2 sequences are LNHDA and SQIVND (reference sequence). CDR3 length equals 14 residues. Trimming stripped 3 bases from V and 4 bases from J, with 12 bases between. For TCR beta, libraries came from iRepertoire HTBI primers and Arm-PCR of CDR3 regions. Authors' methods: Detected in the samples were just over 60 TRBV and 15 or so TRBJ segments. TCRdb reprocessed the multiplex PCR reads via MiXCR and lists one record per CDR3 protein. TCRdb, rather than the study authors, made the V and J calls. The top ten hold 14% of the sample, which has roughly 250,000 distinct CDR3 sequences, approximately 20% seen once.

This sample also appeared in a second study, on T cells in Graves' hyperthyroidism and ophthalmopathy. This second study notes: First-round RT-PCR targeting the TCR CDR3 was performed with the HTBI primer set. Blood also showed most of the thyroid clonotypes that were expanded above 0.001. The model foresaw ophthalmopathy a median roughly 6 months prior to onset.

This TCR was sampled from a woman aged 25 to 39 with Graves disease. The material was peripheral blood mononuclear cells (PBMCs), obtained at new diagnosis, from a patient treated with antithyroid drugs. The chain is built from TRBV19 and TRBJ1-2, with no clear D. The CDR3 DNA is TGTGCCAGTAGTATCGGATTGGGGTCCTATGGCTACACCTTC. Protein sequence: CASSIGLGSYGYTF.